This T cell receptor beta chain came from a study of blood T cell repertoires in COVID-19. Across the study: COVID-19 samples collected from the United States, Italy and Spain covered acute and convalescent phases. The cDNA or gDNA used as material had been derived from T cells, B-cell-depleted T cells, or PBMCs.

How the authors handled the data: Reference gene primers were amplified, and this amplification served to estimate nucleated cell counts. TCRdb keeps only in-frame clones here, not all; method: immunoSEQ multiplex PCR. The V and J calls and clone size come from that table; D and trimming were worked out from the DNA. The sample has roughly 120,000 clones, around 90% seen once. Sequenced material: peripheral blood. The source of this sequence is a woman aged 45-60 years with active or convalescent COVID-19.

The CDR3 DNA is TGTGCCAGCAGCCTCCCAGGGGCGAAGACCCAGTACTTC. Encoded protein: CASSLPGAKTQYF. This chain connects TRBV3-1 (or the pseudogene TRBV3-2) to TRBJ2-5; D possibly corresponds to TRBD1 (6 bases). The CDR3 sequence is 13 residues long. The V gene's germline CDR1 is LGHDT and CDR2 YNNKEL (reference sequence). Trimming pared 4 bases from V and 6 bases from J, leaving 12 bases between.